This is a list of T cell receptor beta chains from one sample in a study of blood T cells in healthy people across ages. TCRdb recomputed calls from the 5' RACE reads with MiXCR, one row per CDR3 protein. The top ten hold about two fifths of the sample, which has about 640,000 distinct CDR3 sequences, 58% seen once. The sample was blood. The receptors stem from a man in his sixties in good health. CDR3s include the opening cysteine and the closing phenylalanine or tryptophan. A D gene is named only where the DNA matches it firmly. Only part of the rows carry a size: once, few, many, or a class if the clone is expanded.

>few|TRBV25-1|TRBJ2-7|.
TGTGCCAGCAGTGTAGCGGATTACTCCTACGAGCAGTACTTC
CASSVADYSYEQYF
>.|TRBV11-2|TRBJ2-1|.
TGTGCCAGCAGCTTAGGAGTTGGCGCGAGCCAAAATGAGCAGTTCTTC
CASSLGVGASQNEQFF
>.|TRBV3-1|TRBJ2-5|TRBD2
TGTGCCAGCAGCCAACCCGGACTAGCGGGGTACCCAACGACCCAGTACTTC
CASSQPGLAGYPTTQYF
>few|TRBV28|TRBJ2-5|.
TGTGCCAGCACCGCCGGCGAGGGAATGAGGAGAGAGACCCAGTACTTC
CASTAGEGMRRETQYF
>.|TRBV10-3|TRBJ2-7|.
TGTGCCATCAGTGCAGAACTCGGGGTCTCACCCCACGAGCAGTACTTC
CAISAELGVSPHEQYF
>few|TRBV12-3/TRBV12-4|TRBJ2-5|.
TGTGCCAGCAGTTTCTGGCAAGAGACCCAGTACTTC
CASSFWQETQYF
>.|TRBV5-1|TRBJ1-2|.
TGCGCCAGCAGCTTGGCCGGACCTGACTATGGCTACACCTTC
CASSLAGPDYGYTF
>.|TRBV7-8|TRBJ1-5|.
TGTGCCAGCAGCCCCCGATTAGGCAGGGAGAATCAGCCCCAGCATTTT
CASSPRLGRENQPQHF
>.|TRBV20-1|TRBJ1-2|.
TGCAGTGCTAGAAGTGAGCAAAGGGGGGTCTATGGCTACACCTTC
CSARSEQRGVYGYTF
>.|TRBV9|TRBJ1-1|.
TGTGCCAGCAGCCGTGGGGACACTGAAGCTTTCTTT
CASSRGDTEAFF
>few|TRBV18|TRBJ1-1|.
TGTGCCAGCTCATCGACCCCGGCAGATACTGAAGCTTTCTTT
CASSSTPADTEAFF
>.|TRBV6-6|TRBJ2-1|TRBD1
TGTGCCAGCCGGTTGGGGACAGACTACAATGAGCAGTTCTTC
CASRLGTDYNEQFF
>.|TRBV6-5|TRBJ2-2|.
TGTGCCAGCAGTTCGGGGGCCCAACACCGGGGGGAGCTGTTTTTT
CASSSGAQHRGELFF
>once|TRBV6-4|TRBJ2-3|TRBD1
TGTGCCAGCAGTGACTCGACCGGGACAGGCTTTACTAGCACAGATACGCGGTATTTT
CASSDSTGTGFTSTDTRYF
>.|TRBV20-1|TRBJ1-2|.
TGCAGTGCTAGTCGCGGGGTCGGGGGGGACCTTTTAAACTATGGCTACACCTTC
CSASRGVGGDLLNYGYTF
>few|TRBV20-1|TRBJ1-2|.
TGCAGTGCTAGAGTTCGCGGGCTGTCTTATGGCTACACCTTC
CSARVRGLSYGYTF
>.|TRBV7-8|TRBJ1-1|.
TGTGCCAGCAGCCCGGTCCCGGACACTGAAGCTTTCTTT
CASSPVPDTEAFF
>.|TRBV29-1|TRBJ1-2|TRBD1
TGCAGCGCTGCAGGGGGAGGCTATGGCTACATCTTC
CSAAGGGYGYIF
>few|TRBV21-1|TRBJ2-3|.
TGTGCCAGCAGCAAGGAGGGCCGTGGCACAGATACGCAGTATTTT
CASSKEGRGTDTQYF
>.|TRBV20-1|TRBJ1-2|.
TGCAGTGCTATCGGGACATTTGCTAACTATGGCTACACCTTC
CSAIGTFANYGYTF
>.|TRBV27|TRBJ2-1|.
TGTGCCAGCAGTCCGCGACCACAGGGTAACAATGAGCAGTTCTTC
CASSPRPQGNNEQFF
>few|TRBV2|TRBJ2-1|TRBD1
TGTGCCAGTATAACCGGGACAGGTAACAATGAGCAGTTCTTC
CASITGTGNNEQFF
>.|TRBV10-3|TRBJ2-1|.
TGTGCCATCAGCCCCACGGCGGTCCCCTACGAGCAGTTCTTC
CAISPTAVPYEQFF
>.|TRBV29-1|TRBJ2-7|.
TGCAGCACTCATGACGTACGAGGGCAGTACTTC
CSTHDVRGQYF
>few|TRBV29-1|TRBJ2-5|.
TGCAGCTTCGGGGTCCGGGAGACCCAGTACTTC
CSFGVRETQYF
>.|TRBV5-1|TRBJ2-7|TRBD1
TGCGCCAGCAGCTGGGGACAGGAAAGCGGGGAGCAGTACTTC
CASSWGQESGEQYF
>.|TRBV25-1|TRBJ2-7|.
TGTGCCAGCAGTGGGGCAACTAGTTATTATGAGCAGTACTTC
CASSGATSYYEQYF
>few|TRBV2|TRBJ1-1|TRBD1
TGTGCCAGCGGTGGGACAGGGAAGACTGAAGCTTTCTTT
CASGGTGKTEAFF
>few|TRBV3-1|TRBJ2-5|.
TGTGCCAGCAGCCAAGATCGCAGGTTCCAAGAGACCCAGTACTTC
CASSQDRRFQETQYF
>.|TRBV20-1|TRBJ2-5|TRBD2
TGCAGTGCTAACGGGGTAGCGGGGAAAGAGACCCAGTACTTC
CSANGVAGKETQYF
>.|TRBV7-9|TRBJ2-3|.
TGTGCCAGCAGCTTAGCGGCAGTACGGGCAGATACGCAGTATTTT
CASSLAAVRADTQYF
>.|TRBV12-3/TRBV12-4|TRBJ2-2|.
TGTGCCAGCAGGGGTGACAGGTTTGGGGAGCTGTTTTTT
CASRGDRFGELFF
>few|TRBV29-1|TRBJ2-1|.
TGCAGCGTTGAGGCCGGGTCGCCTTGGTATGAGCAGTTCTTC
CSVEAGSPWYEQFF
>.|TRBV6-5|TRBJ1-4|.
TGTGCCAGCAGTGACTGGGACCAGGGGAATGAAAAACTGTTTTTT
CASSDWDQGNEKLFF
>once|TRBV27|TRBJ2-3|.
TGTGCCAGCAGTCATGAAGTTAGATGGACTAGCACAGATACGCAGTATTTT
CASSHEVRWTSTDTQYF
>.|TRBV7-2|TRBJ1-4|.
TGTGCCAGCAGCGGGGACGCAACTAATGAAAAACTGTTTTTT
CASSGDATNEKLFF
>many|TRBV5-1|TRBJ2-5|TRBD1
TGCGCCAGCAGACCAGGACAGGGGATTGTCCAAGAGACCCAGTACTTC
CASRPGQGIVQETQYF
>.|TRBV18|TRBJ1-5|TRBD1
TGTGCCAGCTCGCAGGGGGCCAACCAGCCCCAGCATTTT
CASSQGANQPQHF
>.|TRBV5-6|TRBJ2-5|.
TGTGCCAGCAGCTTGTGGGGGCTCCAAGAGACCCAGTACTTC
CASSLWGLQETQYF
>.|TRBV5-1|TRBJ2-7|TRBD1
TGCGCCAGCAGCTGGAACCCGGGACAGGGCTACGAGCAGTACTTC
CASSWNPGQGYEQYF
>.|TRBV5-1|TRBJ1-6|TRBD1
TGCGCCAGCAGTAGAACAGGGGAAAGAGGTTCACCCCTCCACTTT
CASSRTGERGSPLHF
>.|TRBV5-1|TRBJ1-2|.
TGCGCCAGCAGCAGGGACCTAAGGGCGGGCTCTGGGGGCTACACCTTC
CASSRDLRAGSGGYTF
>few|TRBV12-3/TRBV12-4|TRBJ2-3|TRBD2
TGTGCCAGCAGTATCTCTAGCGGGGGCGGGGATACGCAGTATTTT
CASSISSGGGDTQYF